This T cell receptor (beta chain) was found in a study of shared clonotypes between healthy human individuals. Some clones are missing from TCRdb's copy, which holds only in-frame ones; the method was immunoSEQ multiplex PCR. This table holds 2.3 million or so clones, approximately 95% found once. There are 14 residues in the CDR3. From germline, CDR1 is SGHNT and CDR2 YYREEE (reference sequence). V lost 3 bases, J lost 5 bases, and 6 bases stayed unmatched. Sequencing used naive CD4+ T cells from PBMCs. As to subset: CD45RA+ positively selected. V usage is TRBV5-4 and J usage is TRBJ2-5, with TRBD1 matching over 8 bases. The receptor was isolated from a man in his late teens or twenties in good health. Some clones in this sample may be carry-over from other donors' samples. The CDR3 spells CASSSTTGVETQYF. The CDR3 DNA reads TGTGCCAGCAGCTCAACGACAGGGGTGGAGACCCAGTACTTC.